This T cell receptor beta chain originates from a study of monozygotic twins with inflammatory bowel disease. No DNA is given; TCRdb re-called the 5' RACE reads and lists each CDR3 protein once. The sample totals a few hundred thousand distinct CDR3 sequences. Germline V gives CDR1 SQVTM, CDR2 ANQGSEA. CDR3 length: 12 amino acids. The specimen was blood. The genes are TRBV29-1 and TRBJ2-7; absent DNA, TCRdb's TRBD1 call cannot be checked. The source of this sequence is a human donor with ulcerative colitis or Crohn's disease, or a healthy co-twin of an affected twin (not recorded which). CDR3: CSVGRGAYEQYF.